Following are 16 T cell receptor beta chains from one sample sequenced in a study of cytotoxic CD8 clonotypes in ibrutinib-treated CLL. Assay: immunoSEQ multiplex PCR; the TCRdb copy retains only in-frame clones and omits some. Found here are about 330,000 clones, 67% of them singletons; the top ten hold about 6.7%. Sequenced material: PBMCs, taken after 36 months of ibrutinib treatment. Every receptor here comes from a human donor with chronic lymphocytic leukemia.

This clone was recorded a few times. The chain combines TRBV28 with TRBJ2-5; possibly TRBD1 for D (7 bases). The CDR3 runs to 15 residues. The V end was cut by 5 bases, the J end by 2 bases, with 15 bases between. Germline values: CDR1 MDHEN, CDR2 SYDVKM. The CDR3 here is CASSLTRQGQETQYF. The DNA for the CDR3 is TGTGCCAGCAGTCTGACTAGACAGGGACAAGAGACCCAGTACTTC.

The J gene is TRBJ2-3, the V gene TRBV25-1; 10 bases map to TRBD1. From germline, CDR1 is MGHDK and CDR2 SYGVNS. J was trimmed by 5 bases and V by 8 bases; bases with no gene match: 4. The CDR3 is 13 residues long. CDR3 sequence (DNA): TGTGCCAGCTCGACAGGGGGCCTAGATACGCAGTATTTT. Protein product: CASSTGGLDTQYF.

The chain employs TRBV4-1 and TRBJ1-2; 12 nucleotides match TRBD1. Trimming took 7 bases from V and 2 from J; bases not matched to a gene: 20. CDR3 length equals 20 residues. Germline loops: CDR1 MGHRA, CDR2 YSYEKL. This chain's CDR3 is CASIRSPVRDRGRNNYGYTF. The CDR3 DNA is TGCGCCAGCATCCGAAGTCCCGTCCGGGACAGGGGGCGAAACAACTATGGCTACACCTTC.

This clone was seen only a few times. The chain couples TRBV18 to TRBJ2-7; D may correspond to TRBD1 or TRBD2 (5 bases each). Germline V gives CDR1 KGHSH, CDR2 LQKENI. The CDR3 is 14 residues long. V lost 6 bases, J lost 3 bases, and 15 bases lay in between. The CDR3 DNA is TGTGCCAGCTCCTCTAAGGGGACGAGCTACGAGCAGTACTTC. Translating gives CASSSKGTSYEQYF. The whole variable domain, remainder taken from reference TRBV18 and TRBJ2-7, is NAGVMQNPRHLVRRRGQEARLRCSPMKGHSHVYWYRQLPEEGLKFMVYLQKENIIDESGMPKERFSAEFPKEGPSILRIQQVVRGDSAAYFCASSSKGTSYEQYFGPGTRLTVT.

This clone was counted once. The V and J genes are TRBV7-6 and TRBJ2-7; D is perhaps TRBD1 or TRBD2 (5 bases each). The V end lost 4 bases, the J end lost 5 bases, and 24 bases lay between the germline ends. The CDR3 covers 17 residues. CDR1 is SGHVS and CDR2 is FNYEAQ in the germline V gene. Here the CDR3 reads CASSSLLYGGSRHEQYF. The CDR3 DNA sequence: TGTGCCAGCAGCTCTCTCCTATATGGGGGATCCCGCCACGAGCAGTACTTC.

CDR3 DNA: TGTGCCAGCAGCTTTTGGTACGGGAAAACCGGGGAGCTGTTTTTT. This translates into CASSFWYGKTGELFF. V is TRBV7-2 and J is TRBJ2-2; tentative D call: TRBD2 (5 bases). V dropped 3 bases and J dropped 5 bases, with 13 bases sitting between them. CDR1 and CDR2 from the germline V gene are SGHTA and FQGNSA. The CDR3 contains 15 residues.

The chain links TRBV7-2 to TRBJ1-6; possible D gene TRBD1, 5 bases. The germline V gene encodes CDR1 SGHTA and CDR2 FQGNSA. There are 12 residues in the CDR3. Between the trimmed V and J ends, which lost 4 bases and 15 bases, there was a span of 13 bases. The CDR3 sequence is CASSYYRMVLHF. For the CDR3, the DNA is TGTGCCAGCAGCTATTACAGGATGGTCCTCCACTTT.

This chain links TRBV9 with TRBJ2-7; a weak D match, TRBD1 (6 bases). The ends were cut back, 4 bases at V and 1 base at J, with 15 bases in the middle. The CDR3 length is 15 residues. Germline CDR1 reads SGDLS; CDR2 reads YYNGEE. CDR3 DNA: TGTGCCAGCAGCCAGGCAGGGGCCGGATCCTACGAGCAGTACTTC. It specifies CASSQAGAGSYEQYF.

This clone has only one observation. The chain couples TRBV5-5 to TRBJ2-7; D is unclear. This CDR3 spans 15 amino acids. The V gene's germline CDR1 is SGHKS and CDR2 YYEKEE (reference sequence). Trimming took off 4 bases at V and 3 bases at J, with 17 bases between the two ends. The CDR3, as DNA: TGTGCCAGCAGCCACGATCGACGAGGAAGCTACGAGCAGTACTTC. The encoded protein is CASSHDRRGSYEQYF.

This clone has more than one count but fewer than ten. The chain recombines TRBV5-1 with TRBJ2-7; maybe TRBD2 (5 bases). CDR1 and CDR2 from the germline V gene are SGHRS and YFSETQ. V gave up 4 bases and J gave up 0 bases, with 11 bases separating them. CDR3 length: 14 amino acids. As DNA, the CDR3 is TGCGCCAGCAGCCCTGAGGGCAGCTCCTACGAGCAGTACTTC. Translation gives CASSPEGSSYEQYF. The full variable domain, rest sourced from reference TRBV5-1 and TRBJ2-7, is KAGVTQTPRYLIKTRGQQVTLSCSPISGHRSVSWYQQTPGQGLQFLFEYFSETQRNKGNFPGRFSGRQFSNSRSEMNVSTLELGDSALYLCASSPEGSSYEQYFGPGTRLTVT.

The chain joins TRBV12-5 to TRBJ1-1, with D perhaps matching TRBD1 (5 bases). CDR1 is LGHNT and CDR2 is FRNRAP in the germline V gene. There are 19 residues in the CDR3. V was clipped by 1 base and J by 0 bases, with 21 bases between them. The CDR3 region is CASGLDPGFGVWMNTEAFF. The CDR3 DNA reads as TGTGCTAGTGGTTTGGACCCAGGGTTTGGAGTATGGATGAACACTGAAGCTTTCTTT.

The genes are TRBV6-6 and TRBJ2-7, with TRBD2 as a possible D gene (6 bases). The CDR3 has 14 amino acids. The ends were cut back, 4 bases at V and 4 bases at J, with 14 bases in the middle. Looked up from germline, CDR1 is MNHNY and CDR2 is SVGAGI (reference sequence). The CDR3 nucleotides read TGTGCCAGCAGTTGGGCAAAGAGCGGGTACGAGCAGTACTTC. Translated: CASSWAKSGYEQYF.

V is TRBV5-1 and J is TRBJ1-2, with 10 positions matching TRBD1. This CDR3 has 17 residues. The trim removed 3 bases at V and 2 bases at J, leaving 10 bases unmatched. The germline gives CDR1 SGHRS, CDR2 YFSETQ. The DNA of the CDR3 is TGCGCCAGCAGCTCATACCCAGACAGGGGGCGAAACTATGGCTACACCTTC. This translates into CASSSYPDRGRNYGYTF.

This clone has only a few counts. In DNA, the CDR3 is TGTGCCAGCGGGACAGGGGAAGGAAACATTCAGTACTTC. It yields the protein CASGTGEGNIQYF. V gene TRBV2 combines with J gene TRBJ2-4, with 10 bases that match TRBD1. Germline values: CDR1 SNHLY, CDR2 FYNNEI. The CDR3 has 13 residues. V was pared by 8 bases and J by 6 bases, with 4 bases of the junction left unmatched.

This clone was counted once. This CDR3 reads CASITGGAAFLEQFF. CDR3 DNA: TGTGCCAGCATTACGGGCGGGGCCGCCTTCCTTGAGCAGTTCTTC. The chain joins TRBV6-5 to TRBJ2-1; D possibly corresponds to TRBD2 (6 bases). This CDR3 contains 15 residues. Trimming took 7 bases from V and 9 from J, leaving 22 bases between them. The germline V gene has CDR1 MNHEY and CDR2 SVGAGI.

The chain employs TRBV5-5 and TRBJ2-1; a weak D match, TRBD1 (6 bases). CDR1 and CDR2 from the germline V gene are SGHKS and YYEKEE (reference sequence). Between the trimmed V and J ends, which lost 2 bases and 0 bases, there was a span of 15 bases. The length of the CDR3 is 17 residues. The DNA of the CDR3 is TGTGCCAGCAGCTTCCCGAACAGGGAGAGCTCCTACAATGAGCAGTTCTTC. This translates into CASSFPNRESSYNEQFF. Full variable domain (outside the CDR3, taken from reference TRBV5-5 and TRBJ2-1): DAGVTQSPTHLIKTRGQQVTLRCSPISGHKSVSWYQQVLGQGPQFIFQYYEKEERGRGNFPDRFSARQFPNYSSELNVNALLLGDSALYLCASSFPNRESSYNEQFFGPGTRLTVL.